A selection of T cell receptor beta chains follows, all from one sample in a study of cytomegalovirus exposure and HLA in healthy donors. Data came from immunoSEQ multiplex PCR; TCRdb stores just in-frame clones and leaves some out. The table lists 150,000 to 200,000 clones, about 80% of them singletons. The sequenced sample was PBMCs. The receptors come from a woman aged 40 to 50 in good health and CMV-seronegative. The CDR3 runs from the conserved cysteine through the conserved F or W. D genes are given only for firm matches. Clone size is not always given. Where it is, it says once, few, many or a class for expanded clones.

d_gene | abundance | j_gene | v_gene | CDR3aa | CDR3nt
NA | NA | TRBJ2-2 | TRBV5-4 | CASSPDPRGGELFF | TGTGCCAGCAGCCCCGACCCCCGAGGCGGGGAGCTGTTTTTT
TRBD2 | few | TRBJ2-5 | TRBV6-6 | CASSYSASGKETQYF | TGTGCCAGCAGTTACTCGGCTAGCGGGAAAGAGACCCAGTACTTC
TRBD2 | NA | TRBJ2-5 | TRBV14 | CASNRLAGGPETQYF | TGTGCCAGCAACAGACTAGCGGGAGGGCCAGAGACCCAGTACTTC
TRBD2 | NA | TRBJ2-1 | TRBV11-2 | CASSQRLAGDYNEQFF | TGTGCCAGCAGCCAAAGACTAGCGGGAGACTACAATGAGCAGTTCTTC
NA | NA | TRBJ1-5 | TRBV5-8 | CASSFPSQPQHF | TGTGCCAGCAGCTTTCCGAGTCAGCCCCAGCATTTT
NA | NA | TRBJ2-7 | TRBV27 | CASSLTAFYEQYF | TGTGCCAGCAGTTTAACAGCCTTCTACGAGCAGTACTTC
TRBD1 | NA | TRBJ2-5 | TRBV2 | CASRTGEETQYF | TGTGCCAGCCGGACAGGGGAAGAGACCCAGTACTTC
TRBD1 | NA | TRBJ1-5 | TRBV19 | CASSIAQGAGGPQHF | TGTGCCAGTAGTATCGCACAGGGGGCAGGTGGGCCCCAGCATTTT
TRBD2 | few | TRBJ2-7 | TRBV5-1 | CASSPRTSGSYEQYF | TGCGCCAGCAGCCCCCGGACTAGCGGCTCCTACGAGCAGTACTTC
TRBD1 | NA | TRBJ1-5 | TRBV2 | CASGTGANQPQHF | TGTGCCAGTGGGACAGGGGCCAATCAGCCCCAGCATTTT
TRBD1 | NA | TRBJ2-1 | TRBV7-9 | CASPNPGQGVNEQFF | TGTGCCAGCCCCAACCCGGGACAGGGGGTGAATGAGCAGTTCTTC
TRBD1 | NA | TRBJ2-1 | TRBV10-3 | CAIRDSSGQGDNEQFF | TGTGCCATCAGAGATAGCTCGGGACAGGGGGACAATGAGCAGTTCTTC
NA | NA | TRBJ2-1 | TRBV30 | CAWSVGILGVDSYNEQFF | TGTGCCTGGAGTGTTGGGATTTTGGGAGTCGATTCCTACAATGAGCAGTTCTTC
NA | once | TRBJ1-4 | TRBV4-1 | CASSQGQVPNEKLFF | TGCGCCAGCAGCCAAGGACAGGTACCTAATGAAAAACTGTTTTTT
NA | NA | TRBJ2-7 | TRBV30 | CAWSVGGAYEQYF | TGTGCCTGGAGTGTCGGAGGCGCCTACGAGCAGTACTTC
TRBD2 | NA | TRBJ2-2 | TRBV7-6 | CASSLGGTSGFTGELFF | TGTGCCAGCAGCTTAGGAGGGACTAGCGGGTTCACCGGGGAGCTGTTTTTT
TRBD2 | NA | TRBJ2-3 | TRBV6-1 | CASSEFGLAVADTQYF | TGTGCCAGCAGTGAATTTGGACTAGCGGTGGCAGATACGCAGTATTTT
NA | NA | TRBJ2-3 | TRBV19 | CASSSRDSRADTQYF | TGTGCCAGTAGTAGTCGGGACTCGAGGGCAGATACGCAGTATTTT
NA | NA | TRBJ1-1 | TRBV7-9 | CASSSQVNTEAFF | TGTGCCAGCAGTTCACAGGTGAACACTGAAGCTTTCTTT
NA | NA | TRBJ2-1 | TRBV2 | CASRDRLVASYNEQFF | TGTGCCAGCAGAGACCGACTAGTGGCCTCCTACAATGAGCAGTTCTTC
NA | NA | TRBJ1-1 | TRBV13 | CASSLGWATEAFF | TGTGCCAGCAGCTTAGGTTGGGCCACTGAAGCTTTCTTT
NA | NA | TRBJ1-4 | TRBV7-9 | CASSYGLANNEKLFF | TGTGCCAGCAGCTACGGACTGGCGAATAATGAAAAACTGTTTTTT
NA | NA | TRBJ2-4 | TRBV30 | CAWSVPGGISIQYF | TGTGCCTGGAGTGTACCCGGGGGAATCAGCATTCAGTACTTC
NA | NA | TRBJ2-5 | TRBV2 | CASSVGRGGTQYF | TGTGCCAGCAGTGTGGGCAGGGGCGGGACCCAGTACTTC
TRBD2 | NA | TRBJ2-3 | TRBV6-5 | CASSLLTSGEDTQYF | TGTGCCAGCAGTCTCCTTACTAGCGGGGAAGATACGCAGTATTTT
NA | NA | TRBJ1-3 | TRBV7-9 | CASSPDSKGNTIYF | TGTGCCAGCAGCCCGGACAGCAAAGGAAACACCATATATTTT
NA | NA | TRBJ2-7 | TRBV9 | CASSVDFELSYEQYF | TGTGCCAGCAGCGTAGACTTTGAGTTATCCTACGAGCAGTACTTC
NA | few | TRBJ2-6 | TRBV6-1 | CASSEWKEVYGANVLTF | TGTGCCAGCAGTGAATGGAAAGAGGTGTATGGGGCCAACGTCCTGACTTTC
NA | NA | TRBJ2-2 | TRBV18 | CASSPRGTGELFF | TGTGCCAGCTCACCAAGGGGGACCGGGGAGCTGTTTTTT
NA | NA | TRBJ2-1 | TRBV5-1 | CASSLGTGNDEQFF | TGCGCCAGCAGCTTGGGAACAGGGAATGATGAGCAGTTCTTC
NA | NA | TRBJ1-2 | TRBV6-4 | CASSADGSMGGGYTF | TGTGCCAGCAGTGCGGACGGCTCCATGGGGGGTGGCTACACCTTC
TRBD1 | NA | TRBJ1-5 | TRBV27 | CASSPTGPGNQPQHF | TGTGCCAGCAGTCCGACAGGGCCGGGCAATCAGCCCCAGCATTTT
NA | NA | TRBJ2-1 | TRBV2 | CASSGNSAKQFF | TGTGCCAGCAGTGGGAATAGCGCTAAGCAGTTCTTC
TRBD1 | NA | TRBJ2-7 | TRBV28 | CASSSGQISYEQYF | TGTGCCAGCAGTTCGGGACAGATCTCCTACGAGCAGTACTTC
NA | NA | TRBJ1-2 | TRBV5-6 | CASSELGEGYTF | TGTGCCAGCAGCGAACTAGGAGAGGGCTACACCTTC
TRBD2 | NA | TRBJ2-2 | TRBV27 | CASSFLAGAGELFF | TGTGCCAGCAGTTTTTTAGCGGGAGCCGGGGAGCTGTTTTTT
NA | NA | TRBJ2-2 | TRBV27 | CASSLGNEVLSTGELFF | TGTGCCAGCAGCCTAGGAAATGAGGTGTTGAGCACCGGGGAGCTGTTTTTT
NA | few | TRBJ2-1 | TRBV5-6 | CASSLDTSQQFF | TGTGCCAGCAGCTTGGACACTAGCCAGCAGTTCTTC
NA | NA | TRBJ1-1 | TRBV11-3 | CATQPSPGGDGNTEAFF | TGTGCCACCCAACCTAGCCCGGGAGGGGATGGAAACACTGAAGCTTTCTTT
TRBD1 | NA | TRBJ1-1 | TRBV5-1 | CASSYQGETEAFF | TGCGCCAGCAGTTATCAGGGGGAGACTGAAGCTTTCTTT
NA | NA | TRBJ2-1 | TRBV29-1 | CSVEGGTYNEQFF | TGCAGCGTTGAAGGGGGGACTTACAATGAGCAGTTCTTC
TRBD2 | NA | TRBJ2-3 | TRBV5-4 | CASSPAGLAGFTDTQYF | TGTGCCAGCAGCCCCGCGGGACTAGCGGGCTTCACAGATACGCAGTATTTT
NA | few | TRBJ1-1 | TRBV30 | CAWSRRSEAFF | TGTGCCTGGAGTAGGAGGTCCGAAGCTTTCTTT
TRBD1 | NA | TRBJ2-2 | TRBV10-3 | CAIGGQGAQVGTGELFF | TGTGCCATCGGTGGACAGGGGGCGCAGGTGGGGACCGGGGAGCTGTTTTTT
NA | NA | TRBJ2-3 | TRBV18 | CASSLQAWGGDTQYF | TGTGCCAGCTCACTACAGGCGTGGGGTGGAGATACGCAGTATTTT
TRBD2 | once | TRBJ2-7 | TRBV19 | CASSMGGSSYEQYF | TGTGCCAGTAGTATGGGGGGGAGCTCCTACGAGCAGTACTTC
NA | NA | TRBJ2-5 | TRBV28 | CASTGETQYF | TGTGCCAGCACGGGGGAGACCCAGTACTTC
TRBD1 | NA | TRBJ1-1 | TRBV5-1 | CASSLATGDTEAFF | TGCGCCAGCAGCTTGGCGACAGGGGACACTGAAGCTTTCTTT
NA | NA | TRBJ1-1 | TRBV29-1 | CSVGTASRTGTEAFF | TGCAGCGTTGGGACAGCTAGCCGGACCGGGACTGAAGCTTTCTTT
TRBD2 | NA | TRBJ2-5 | TRBV2 | CASEEGGETQYF | TGTGCCAGCGAAGAGGGAGGGGAGACCCAGTACTTC
TRBD1 | few | TRBJ1-5 | TRBV6-5 | CASSPRQGNQPQHF | TGTGCCAGCAGTCCGCGACAGGGAAATCAGCCCCAGCATTTT
NA | NA | TRBJ1-1 | TRBV15 | CATSRDRGGVTEAFF | TGTGCCACCAGCAGAGATCGAGGAGGGGTGACTGAAGCTTTCTTT
NA | NA | TRBJ2-3 | TRBV5-1 | CASSFRDLSTDTQYF | TGCGCCAGCAGCTTCCGGGACTTAAGCACAGATACGCAGTATTTT
TRBD2 | NA | TRBJ2-5 | TRBV28 | CATSSGLAGGPRETQYF | TGTGCCACGTCTTCGGGACTAGCGGGAGGGCCGCGGGAGACCCAGTACTTC
TRBD1 | few | TRBJ2-1 | TRBV28 | CASRTGRNEQFF | TGTGCCAGCAGGACAGGGCGTAATGAGCAGTTCTTC